The present T cell receptor (beta chain) was sequenced within a study of cytomegalovirus exposure and HLA in healthy donors. Study-wide points: Altogether, more than 150 TCR beta chains were recorded as cytomegalovirus-associated.

With 60 Vbeta and 13 Jbeta primers, the PCR was carried out. Assay used: immunoSEQ multiplex PCR; TCRdb lists only in-frame clones, some missing. Here the sample spans roughly 100,000 clones, 10% being singletons. This clone was seen only a few times. As yet, its antigen is unknown. V dropped 3 bases and J dropped 15; count of bases not matched to a gene: 6. Germline loops: CDR1 SGHRS, CDR2 YFSETQ. The CDR3 contains 12 residues. The clonotype originates from a man aged 35 to 55 in good health and CMV-seropositive. Sequencing was done on a sample of PBMCs. The J gene is TRBJ2-1, the V gene TRBV5-1, with 10 bases that match TRBD1. CDR3 sequence: CASSYGQGGLFF. CDR3 bases: TGCGCCAGCAGCTATGGACAGGGGGGACTGTTCTTC.